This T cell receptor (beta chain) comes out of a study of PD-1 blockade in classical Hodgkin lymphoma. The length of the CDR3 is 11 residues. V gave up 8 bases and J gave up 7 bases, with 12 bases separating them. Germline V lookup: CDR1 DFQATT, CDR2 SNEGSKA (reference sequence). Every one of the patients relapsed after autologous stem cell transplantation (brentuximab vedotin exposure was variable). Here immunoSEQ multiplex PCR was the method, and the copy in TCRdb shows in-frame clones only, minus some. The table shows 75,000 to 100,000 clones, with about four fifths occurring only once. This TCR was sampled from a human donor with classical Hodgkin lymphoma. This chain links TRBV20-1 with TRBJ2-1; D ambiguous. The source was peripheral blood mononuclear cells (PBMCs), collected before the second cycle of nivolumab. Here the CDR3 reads CSLARGNEQFF. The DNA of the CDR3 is TGCAGTCTGGCCCGTGGGAATGAGCAGTTCTTC.